The 20 T cell receptor beta chains listed next were all sequenced from one sample in a study of shared clonotypes between healthy human individuals. Sequencing was performed with immunoSEQ multiplex PCR; in TCRdb, only in-frame clones are kept and a portion is missing. Of some 700,000 clones in the sample, about 90% were seen once. The material sequenced was memory CD8+ T cells from PBMCs. The subset is: CD45RO+ cells pooled with CCR7-negative TemRA cells. These receptors originate from a man between 18 and 29 years old in good health. Some clones in this sample may be carry-over from other donors' samples.

The V call is TRBV30, the J call TRBJ1-1; D possibly corresponds to TRBD1 (6 bases). The CDR3 is 17 residues long. The V gene lost 5 bases and the J gene lost 6 bases, with 28 bases spanning the gap. Germline V lookup: CDR1 GTSNPN, CDR2 SVGIG (reference sequence). CDR3 nucleotides: TGTGCCTGGTCTAAGACTCGAGAAGACAGGCTTCGCGCTGAAGCTTTCTTT. Translation: CAWSKTREDRLRAEAFF.

This clone was counted a few times. The rearrangement uses TRBV6-5 and TRBJ1-5; no firm D call. The CDR3 has 11 residues. V was pared by 8 bases and J by 5 bases, with 7 bases between. CDR1 and CDR2 from the germline V gene are MNHEY and SVGAGI. The CDR3 region has the DNA TGTGCCAGCGGACCCGATCAGCCCCAGCATTTT. The encoded protein is CASGPDQPQHF.

This clone was seen a few times. The chain joins TRBV5-1 to TRBJ2-1, with 7 nucleotides matching TRBD2. Germline lookup yields CDR1 SGHRS and CDR2 YFSETQ. Trimming cost V 1 base and J 6 bases; bases outside gene matches: 7. This CDR3 comprises 15 residues. The CDR3 loop is CASSLTGLVSNEQFF. In DNA form, the CDR3 reads TGCGCCAGCAGCTTGACAGGACTAGTGTCCAATGAGCAGTTCTTC.

The gene calls are TRBV29-1 and TRBJ2-6, with no clear D. V was pared by 0 bases and J by 0 bases, with 9 bases between. The CDR3 runs to 16 residues. Germline lookup yields CDR1 SQVTM and CDR2 ANQGSEA. The CDR3 is CSVEDRVSSGANVLTF. The CDR3 nucleotides read TGCAGCGTTGAAGATCGGGTGTCCTCTGGGGCCAACGTCCTGACTTTC.

This clone was picked up one time. J is TRBJ2-1 and V is TRBV4-3; D call uncertain. The CDR3 sequence is 17 residues long. Germline CDR1 and CDR2: LGHNA and YSLEER. V lost 2 bases and J lost 3, with 17 bases in between. The CDR3 reads CASSQSRARLGYNEQFF. DNA for the CDR3: TGCGCCAGCAGCCAATCTAGGGCGCGTTTAGGCTACAATGAGCAGTTCTTC.

This chain links TRBV13 with TRBJ2-7, with D tentatively TRBD2 (6 bases). Trimming removed 0 bases at V and 3 bases at J, with 18 bases between. Per germline, CDR1 PRHDT and CDR2 FYEKMQ (reference sequence). This CDR3 has 17 amino acids. The CDR3: CASSLGAGQGINYEQYF. In DNA form, the CDR3 reads TGTGCCAGCAGCTTAGGTGCGGGGCAGGGAATAAACTACGAGCAGTACTTC.

The V call is TRBV5-4, the J call TRBJ2-3; 10 bases are a match to TRBD1. There are 16 residues in the CDR3. Trimming took 3 bases from V and 3 from J; bases not matched to a gene: 7. Germline V lookup: CDR1 SGHNT, CDR2 YYREEE (reference sequence). CDR3 in DNA: TGTGCCAGCAGCTCGACAGGGGGCGGTCAAACAGATACGCAGTATTTT. This sequence encodes CASSSTGGGQTDTQYF.

The table lists this clone with a few counts. The chain joins TRBV2 to TRBJ1-1; D is unclear. Germline V CDR1 and CDR2: SNHLY, FYNNEI. The CDR3 covers 13 residues. V lost 2 bases and J lost 6, with 10 bases in between. This CDR3 is CASSEQNWPEAFF. The CDR3 bases are TGTGCCAGCAGTGAACAGAATTGGCCTGAAGCTTTCTTT. The full variable domain, completed using reference TRBV2 and TRBJ1-1, is EPEVTQTPSHQVTQMGQEVILRCVPISNHLYFYWYRQILGQKVEFLVSFYNNEISEKSEIFDDQFSVERPDGSNFTLKIRSTKLEDSAMYFCASSEQNWPEAFFGQGTRLTVV.

The chain is built from TRBV20-1 and TRBJ2-5; D unclear. The CDR3 runs to 10 residues. Germline V gene data show CDR1 as DFQATT and CDR2 as SNEGSKA (reference sequence). Trimming removed 1 base from V and 5 bases from J, with 2 bases in between. CDR3 nucleotide sequence: TGCAGTGCTAGAGCGGAGACCCAGTACTTC. Translating gives CSARAETQYF.

V is TRBV28 and J is TRBJ2-1; the match to TRBD2 covers 8 bases. Germline CDR1 and CDR2: MDHEN and SYDVKM. V gave up 4 bases and J gave up 0 bases; unmatched junction bases: 8. This CDR3 region has 17 residues. Written as DNA, the CDR3 is TGTGCCAGCAGTTACCCCGGGGGGGGAAGCTCCTACAATGAGCAGTTCTTC. Translated: CASSYPGGGSSYNEQFF.

V is TRBV11-2 and J is TRBJ1-1, with 8 positions matching TRBD1. Germline V CDR1 and CDR2: SGHAT, FQNNGV. This CDR3 is built from 16 residues. J lost 2 bases, V lost 5 bases, and 10 bases had no gene match. The CDR3 sequence is CASSKQGGQRNTEAFF. The CDR3 nucleotides are TGTGCCAGCAGCAAACAGGGGGGGCAGCGTAACACTGAAGCTTTCTTT.

The gene calls are TRBV6-5 and TRBJ2-2, with D hard to call. The length of the CDR3 is 13 residues. Germline CDR1 and CDR2: MNHEY and SVGAGI. The V end was cut by 6 bases, the J end by 4 bases, with 9 bases between. The CDR3 here is CASRRERTGELFF. DNA of the CDR3: TGTGCCAGCAGGCGCGAACGCACCGGGGAGCTGTTTTTT.

This clone showed up just once. The rearrangement links TRBV15 to TRBJ2-7, with TRBD2 identical over 13 bases. The germline CDR1 and CDR2 sequences are LNHNV and YYDKDF (reference sequence). The trim removed 9 bases at V and 4 bases at J, leaving 6 bases unmatched. The CDR3 consists of 14 residues. The DNA for the CDR3 is TGTGCCACAGGACTAGCGGGAGTAAGGTACGAGCAGTACTTC. It yields the protein CATGLAGVRYEQYF.

The chain links TRBV27 to TRBJ2-7; 9 bases match TRBD2. Losses at the gene ends were 6 bases for V and 1 base for J; bases not matched to a gene: 7. The germline CDR1 and CDR2 sequences are MNHEY and SMNVEV (reference sequence). The CDR3 runs to 15 residues. The CDR3 DNA reads as TGTGCCAGCAGCCCGCAGACTAGCGGATCCTACGAGCAGTACTTC. The encoded protein is CASSPQTSGSYEQYF.

CDR3 sequence (DNA): TGTGCCAGCGGGAGGACAGGACATATGAACACTGAAGCTTTCTTT. Protein sequence: CASGRTGHMNTEAFF. The chain carries TRBV7-6 and TRBJ1-1; 7 bases map to TRBD1. V shed 8 bases, J shed 0 bases, and the junction held 9 bases outside the gene matches. CDR1 SGHVS and CDR2 FNYEAQ come from the germline V gene. The CDR3 spans 15 residues.

The chain has TRBV9 and TRBJ2-7; D gene uncertain. V dropped 0 bases and J dropped 7 bases, with 11 bases sitting between them. The CDR3 length is 13 residues. CDR1 SGDLS and CDR2 YYNGEE come from the germline V gene. The CDR3 sequence: CASSVGDRREQYF. The CDR3 nucleotides are TGTGCCAGCAGCGTAGGCGACCGAAGGGAGCAGTACTTC.

This chain uses TRBV28 with TRBJ1-4, with no clear D. The CDR3 contains 13 residues. Germline V gene lookup returns CDR1 MDHEN and CDR2 SYDVKM. Deletions cut 8 bases from V and 6 bases from J, with 13 bases between. The CDR3 sequence: CASHDLWHEKLFF. CDR3 bases: TGTGCCAGCCACGATTTGTGGCATGAAAAACTGTTTTTT.

Here the CDR3 reads CASREPSPTDTQYF. Written as DNA, the CDR3 is TGTGCCAGCAGGGAACCCTCACCTACAGATACGCAGTATTTT. The chain recombines TRBV27 with TRBJ2-3; no clear D. Germline-derived CDR1 and CDR2 are MNHEY and SMNVEV (reference sequence). Trimming stripped 6 bases from V and 3 bases from J, with 13 bases between. The CDR3 loop spans 14 amino acids.

The J gene is TRBJ2-2, the V gene TRBV10-2; 10 nucleotides align to TRBD2. The CDR3 extends over 16 amino acids. V was pared by 7 bases and J by 3 bases, with 8 bases of the junction left unmatched. The germline CDR1 and CDR2 sequences are WSHSY and SAAADI. The CDR3 DNA follows: TGCGCCAGCACCGCGGGACTAGCGAGCCACACCGGGGAGCTGTTTTTT. Amino acid sequence: CASTAGLASHTGELFF.

The chain employs TRBV9 and TRBJ2-5; the D is unclear. The V and J ends lost 0 bases and 0 bases respectively, with 18 bases between them. Germline lookup yields CDR1 SGDLS and CDR2 YYNGEE. CDR3 length equals 18 residues. Here the CDR3 DNA reads TGTGCCAGCAGCGTAGGATCCCCCCTGACGAGTTACCAAGAGACCCAGTACTTC. It specifies CASSVGSPLTSYQETQYF.